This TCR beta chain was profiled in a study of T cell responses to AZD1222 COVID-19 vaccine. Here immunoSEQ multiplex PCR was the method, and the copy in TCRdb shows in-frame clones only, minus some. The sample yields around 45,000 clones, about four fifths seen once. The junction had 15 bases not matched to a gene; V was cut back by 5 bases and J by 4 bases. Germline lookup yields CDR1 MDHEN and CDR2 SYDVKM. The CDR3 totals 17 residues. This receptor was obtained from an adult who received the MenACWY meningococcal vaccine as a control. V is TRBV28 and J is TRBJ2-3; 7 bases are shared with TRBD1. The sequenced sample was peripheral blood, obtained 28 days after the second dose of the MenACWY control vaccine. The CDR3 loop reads CASSPVPVTGISDTQYF. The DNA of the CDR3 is TGTGCCAGCAGTCCCGTCCCGGTGACAGGGATATCAGATACGCAGTATTTT. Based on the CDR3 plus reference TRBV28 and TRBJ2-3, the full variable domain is DVKVTQSSRYLVKRTGEKVFLECVQDMDHENMFWYRQDPGLGLRLIYFSYDVKMKEKGDIPEGYSVSREKKERFSLILESASTNQTSMYLCASSPVPVTGISDTQYFGPGTRLTVL.